These T cell receptor beta chains were read from a single sample in a study of OX40 agonist ivuxolimab in advanced cancers. Clones were read by immunoSEQ multiplex PCR, and TCRdb kept only the in-frame ones, dropping some. The sample consists of tens of thousands of clones, 80% to 95% of them appearing once. The sample was CD4+ or CD8+ T cells sorted from blood, taken in a trial of the OX40 agonist ivuxolimab. All receptors derive from an adult with an advanced solid tumor such as melanoma, head and neck, liver or kidney cancer. The CDR3 runs from the conserved cysteine through the conserved F or W. Each record gives: J gene, V gene, CDR3 protein.

j_call: TRBJ1-5
v_call: TRBV4-1
cdr3_aa: CASSQVRETNQPQHF

j_call: TRBJ2-7
v_call: TRBV30
cdr3_aa: CAWSSEIYEQYF

j_call: TRBJ2-5
v_call: TRBV11-1
cdr3_aa: CASSSYQETQYF

j_call: TRBJ2-2
v_call: TRBV5-1
cdr3_aa: CASSLQDFAGELFF

j_call: TRBJ2-2
v_call: TRBV5-6
cdr3_aa: CASSLGGREVTGELFF

j_call: TRBJ1-2
v_call: TRBV7-8
cdr3_aa: CASNLDGPDYGYTF

j_call: TRBJ2-7
v_call: TRBV11-2
cdr3_aa: CASSARGLERSEQYF

j_call: TRBJ2-3
v_call: TRBV10-3
cdr3_aa: CAISPGGSRDTQYF

j_call: TRBJ2-3
v_call: TRBV11-1
cdr3_aa: CASSPPTGIDTQYF

j_call: TRBJ1-1
v_call: TRBV7-4
cdr3_aa: CASSLGPSFAGWIKDTEAFF

j_call: TRBJ2-5
v_call: TRBV28
cdr3_aa: CASSPPGAGEETQYF

j_call: TRBJ2-7
v_call: TRBV10-3
cdr3_aa: CAISGDSYEQYF

j_call: TRBJ1-5
v_call: TRBV19
cdr3_aa: CASSNTTVRQPQHF

j_call: TRBJ2-7
v_call: TRBV18
cdr3_aa: CASSQSGPAYEQYF

j_call: TRBJ2-2
v_call: TRBV9
cdr3_aa: CASSVDGRWTGELFF

j_call: TRBJ1-6
v_call: TRBV4-3
cdr3_aa: CASSMGLTEPLHF

j_call: TRBJ1-1
v_call: TRBV18
cdr3_aa: CASSPPGGDLKAFF

j_call: TRBJ1-3
v_call: TRBV28
cdr3_aa: CASSLDVRGLGNTIYF

j_call: TRBJ2-3
v_call: TRBV30
cdr3_aa: CAWRPGGSTAQYF

j_call: TRBJ2-4
v_call: TRBV25-1
cdr3_aa: CASSDRGDKNIQYF

j_call: TRBJ1-4
v_call: TRBV4-3
cdr3_aa: CASSREWAPSGEKLFF

j_call: TRBJ1-4
v_call: TRBV7-2
cdr3_aa: CASSLWGASEKLFF

j_call: TRBJ2-5
v_call: TRBV14
cdr3_aa: CASSWRLAGQETQYF

j_call: TRBJ2-3
v_call: TRBV7-3
cdr3_aa: CASSNTGAVVDTQYF

j_call: TRBJ2-7
v_call: TRBV6-5
cdr3_aa: CASSYRAPSYEQYF

j_call: TRBJ2-3
v_call: TRBV6-6
cdr3_aa: CAGRTGEAADTQYF

j_call: TRBJ2-4
v_call: TRBV18
cdr3_aa: CASSPGTNIQYF

j_call: TRBJ2-2
v_call: TRBV7-9
cdr3_aa: CASSTRVTGELFF